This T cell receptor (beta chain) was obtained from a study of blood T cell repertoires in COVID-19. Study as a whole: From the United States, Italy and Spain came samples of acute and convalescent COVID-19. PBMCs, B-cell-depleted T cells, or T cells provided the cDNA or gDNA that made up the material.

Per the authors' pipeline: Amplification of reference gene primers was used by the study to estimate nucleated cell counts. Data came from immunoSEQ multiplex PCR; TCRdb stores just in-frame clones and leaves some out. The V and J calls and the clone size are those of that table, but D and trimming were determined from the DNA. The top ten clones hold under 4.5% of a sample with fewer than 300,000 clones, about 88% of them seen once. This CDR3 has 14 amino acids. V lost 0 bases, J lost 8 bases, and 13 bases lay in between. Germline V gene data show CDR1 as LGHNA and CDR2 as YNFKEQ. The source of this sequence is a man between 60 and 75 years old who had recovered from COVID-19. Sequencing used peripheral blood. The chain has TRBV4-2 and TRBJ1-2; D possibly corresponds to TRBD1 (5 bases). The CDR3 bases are TGTGCCAGCAGCCAAGATTCCGGGGGAGACGGCTACACCTTC. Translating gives CASSQDSGGDGYTF.